This T cell receptor beta chain is drawn from a study of cytomegalovirus exposure and HLA in healthy donors. The CDR3 runs 15 residues. The V and J ends lost 3 bases and 1 base respectively, with 12 bases between them. Per the germline V gene, CDR1 is MNHNS and CDR2 is SASEGT. This clone appeared once. Its antigen remains unknown. Study observations and caveats: Accounts indicate the classifier identified cytomegalovirus status with strong specificity and sensitivity.

Measured with immunoSEQ multiplex PCR; TCRdb has only the in-frame clones, and not every one. Among 140,000 to 150,000 clones listed, roughly 87% were seen once. This receptor was identified in a man between 18 and 35 years old in good health and CMV-seropositive. The specimen sequenced was PBMCs. The chain employs TRBV6-1 and TRBJ1-1; tentative D call: TRBD1 (5 bases). The CDR3 nucleotides read TGTGCCAGCAGTGATGCAGGGCGGCCGAACACTGAAGCTTTCTTT. It yields the protein CASSDAGRPNTEAFF.